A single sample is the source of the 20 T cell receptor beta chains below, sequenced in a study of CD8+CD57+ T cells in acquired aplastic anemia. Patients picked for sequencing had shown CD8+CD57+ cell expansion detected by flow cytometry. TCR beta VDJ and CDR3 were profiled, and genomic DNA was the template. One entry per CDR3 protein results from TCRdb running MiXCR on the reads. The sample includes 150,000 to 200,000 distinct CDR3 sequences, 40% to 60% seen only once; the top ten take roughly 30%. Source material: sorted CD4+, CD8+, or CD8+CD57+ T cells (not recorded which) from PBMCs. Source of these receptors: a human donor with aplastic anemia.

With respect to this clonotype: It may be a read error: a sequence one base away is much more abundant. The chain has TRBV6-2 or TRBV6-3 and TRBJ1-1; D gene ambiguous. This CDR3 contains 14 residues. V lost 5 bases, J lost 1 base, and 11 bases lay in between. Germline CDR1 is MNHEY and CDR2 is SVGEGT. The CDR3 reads CASSGLTRNTEAFF. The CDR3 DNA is TGTGCCAGCAGTGGATTGACAAGGAACACTGAAGCTTTCTTT.

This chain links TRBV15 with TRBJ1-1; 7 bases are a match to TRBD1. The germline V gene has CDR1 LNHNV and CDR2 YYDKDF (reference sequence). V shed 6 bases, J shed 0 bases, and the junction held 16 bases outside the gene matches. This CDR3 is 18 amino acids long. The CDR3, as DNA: TGTGCCACCAGTCGACCAATCCGGACAGGTACCATGAACACTGAAGCTTTCTTT. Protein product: CATSRPIRTGTMNTEAFF.

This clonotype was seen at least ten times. DNA of the CDR3: TGTGCCAGCACCCCCTCCACTGGGGCCAACGTCCTGACTTTC. It encodes CASTPSTGANVLTF. The gene calls are TRBV7-9 and TRBJ2-6; no clear D. Trimming pared 7 bases from V and 2 bases from J, leaving 9 bases between. CDR3 length: 14 residues. Germline lookup yields CDR1 SEHNR and CDR2 FQNEAQ (reference sequence).

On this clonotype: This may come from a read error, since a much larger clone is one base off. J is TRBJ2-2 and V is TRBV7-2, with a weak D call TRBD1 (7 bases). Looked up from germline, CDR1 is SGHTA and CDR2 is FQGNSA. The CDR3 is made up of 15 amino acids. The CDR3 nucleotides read TGTGCCAGCAGCTACCGGGACAGACAGTTCGGGGGGCTGTTTTTT. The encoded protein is CASSYRDRQFGGLFF.

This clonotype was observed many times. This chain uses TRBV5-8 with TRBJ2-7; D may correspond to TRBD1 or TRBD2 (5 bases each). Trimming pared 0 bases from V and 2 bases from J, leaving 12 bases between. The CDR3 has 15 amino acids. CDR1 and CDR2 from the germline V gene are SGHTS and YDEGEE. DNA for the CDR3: TGTGCCAGCAGCTTGGTCGAGGGGAATCCCTACGAGCAGTACTTC. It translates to CASSLVEGNPYEQYF. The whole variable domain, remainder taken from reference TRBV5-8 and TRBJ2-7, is EAGVTQSPTHLIKTRGQQATLRCSPISGHTSVYWYQQALGLGLQFLLWYDEGEERNRGNFPPRFSGRQFPNYSSELNVNALELEDSALYLCASSLVEGNPYEQYFGPGTRLTVT.

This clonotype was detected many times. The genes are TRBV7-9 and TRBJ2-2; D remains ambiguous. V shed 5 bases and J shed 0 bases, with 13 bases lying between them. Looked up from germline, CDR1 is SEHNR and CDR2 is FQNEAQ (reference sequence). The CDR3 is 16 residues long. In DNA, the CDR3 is TGTGCCAGCAGCCTACTTCGCTGGGCGAACACCGGGGAGCTGTTTTTT. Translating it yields CASSLLRWANTGELFF.

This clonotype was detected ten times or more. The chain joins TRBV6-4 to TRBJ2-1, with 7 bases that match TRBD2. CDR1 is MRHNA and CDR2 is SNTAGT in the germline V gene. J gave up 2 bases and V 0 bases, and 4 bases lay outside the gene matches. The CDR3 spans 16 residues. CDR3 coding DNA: TGTGCCAGCAGTGACTCAGGGCTAGCGGCCTACAATGAGCAGTTCTTC. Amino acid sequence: CASSDSGLAAYNEQFF.

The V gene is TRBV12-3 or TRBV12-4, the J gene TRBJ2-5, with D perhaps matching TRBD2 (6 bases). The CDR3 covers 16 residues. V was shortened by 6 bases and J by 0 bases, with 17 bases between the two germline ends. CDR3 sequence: CASRSDWGGNQETQYF. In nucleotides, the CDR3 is TGTGCCAGCAGGTCGGATTGGGGCGGGAACCAAGAGACCCAGTACTTC.

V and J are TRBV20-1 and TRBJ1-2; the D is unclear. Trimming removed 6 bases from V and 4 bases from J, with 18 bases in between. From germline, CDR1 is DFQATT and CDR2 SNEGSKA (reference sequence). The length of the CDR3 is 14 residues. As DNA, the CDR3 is TGCAGTGCCCCAACGTCGGGAGGAGGCTATGGCTACACCTTC. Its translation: CSAPTSGGGYGYTF.

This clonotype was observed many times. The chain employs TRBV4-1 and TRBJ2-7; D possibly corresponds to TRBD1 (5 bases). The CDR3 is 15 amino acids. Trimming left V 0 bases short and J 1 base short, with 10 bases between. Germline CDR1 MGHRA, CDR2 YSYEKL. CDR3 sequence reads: CASSQDGARSYEQYF. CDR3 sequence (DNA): TGCGCCAGCAGCCAAGATGGGGCTAGGTCCTACGAGCAGTACTTC.

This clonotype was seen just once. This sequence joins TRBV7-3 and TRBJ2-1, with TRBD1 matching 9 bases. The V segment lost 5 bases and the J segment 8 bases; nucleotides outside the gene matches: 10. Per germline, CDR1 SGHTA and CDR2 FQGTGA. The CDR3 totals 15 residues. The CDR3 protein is CASSLSGTGNDEQFF. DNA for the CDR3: TGTGCCAGCAGCCTCTCCGGGACAGGGAATGATGAGCAGTTCTTC.

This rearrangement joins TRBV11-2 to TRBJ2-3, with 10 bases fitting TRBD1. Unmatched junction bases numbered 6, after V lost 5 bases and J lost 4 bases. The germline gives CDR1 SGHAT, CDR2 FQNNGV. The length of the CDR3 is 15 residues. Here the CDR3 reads CASSPSTGGADTQYF. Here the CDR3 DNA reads TGTGCCAGCAGCCCATCGACAGGGGGCGCAGATACGCAGTATTTT. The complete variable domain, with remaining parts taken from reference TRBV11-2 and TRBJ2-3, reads EAGVAQSPRYKIIEKRQSVAFWCNPISGHATLYWYQQILGQGPKLLIQFQNNGVVDDSQLPKDRFSAERLKGVDSTLKIQPAKLEDSAVYLCASSPSTGGADTQYFGPGTRLTVL.

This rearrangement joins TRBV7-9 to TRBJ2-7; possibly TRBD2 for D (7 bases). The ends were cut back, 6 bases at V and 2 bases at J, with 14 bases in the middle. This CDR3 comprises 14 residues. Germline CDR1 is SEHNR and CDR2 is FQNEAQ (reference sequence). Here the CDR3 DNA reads TGTGCCAGCAGTCGAAGGGGGGGACCCTACGAGCAGTACTTC. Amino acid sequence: CASSRRGGPYEQYF.

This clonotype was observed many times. Here the CDR3 reads CASSQGRGPTSYGYTF. The CDR3 nucleotides are TGTGCCAGTAGTCAAGGGAGGGGGCCCACCTCCTATGGCTACACCTTC. The chain links TRBV19 to TRBJ1-2, with 7 nucleotides matching TRBD1. This CDR3 contains 16 residues. Germline V CDR1 and CDR2: LNHDA, SQIVND (reference sequence). V shed 5 bases, J shed 4 bases, and the junction held 13 bases outside the gene matches.

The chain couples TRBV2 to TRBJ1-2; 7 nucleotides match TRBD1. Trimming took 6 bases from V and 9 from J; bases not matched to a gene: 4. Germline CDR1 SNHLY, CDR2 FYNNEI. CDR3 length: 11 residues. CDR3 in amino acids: CASRLGGSYTF. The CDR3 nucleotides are TGTGCCAGCAGGCTAGGGGGCAGCTACACCTTC.

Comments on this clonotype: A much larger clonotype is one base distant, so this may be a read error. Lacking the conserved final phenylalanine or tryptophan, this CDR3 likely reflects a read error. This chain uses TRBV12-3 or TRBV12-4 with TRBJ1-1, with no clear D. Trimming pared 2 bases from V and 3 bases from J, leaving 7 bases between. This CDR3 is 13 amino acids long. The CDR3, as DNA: TGTGCCAGCAGTTTAAGGCGGGACACTGAAGCTTTCCTT. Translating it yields CASSLRRDTEAFL.

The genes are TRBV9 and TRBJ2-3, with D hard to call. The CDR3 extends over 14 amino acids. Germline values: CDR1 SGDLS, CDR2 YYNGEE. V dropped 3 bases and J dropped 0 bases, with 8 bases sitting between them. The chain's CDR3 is CASSGRPSTDTQYF. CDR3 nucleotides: TGTGCCAGCAGCGGGCGCCCTAGCACAGATACGCAGTATTTT.

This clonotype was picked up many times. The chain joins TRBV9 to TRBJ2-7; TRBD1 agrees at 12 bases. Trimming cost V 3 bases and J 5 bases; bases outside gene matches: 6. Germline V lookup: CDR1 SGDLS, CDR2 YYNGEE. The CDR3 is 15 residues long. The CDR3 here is CASSAMGTGGNEQYF. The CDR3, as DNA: TGTGCCAGCAGCGCCATGGGGACAGGGGGCAACGAGCAGTACTTC.

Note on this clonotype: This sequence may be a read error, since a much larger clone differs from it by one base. The CDR3 is CAGSGAGGVDNEQFF. CDR3 sequence (DNA): TGTGCCGGCAGCGGGGCGGGAGGGGTGGACAATGAGCAGTTCTTC. This chain joins TRBV5-8 and TRBJ2-1; 9 bases align to TRBD2. CDR3 length: 15 residues. Germline values: CDR1 SGHTS, CDR2 YDEGEE.

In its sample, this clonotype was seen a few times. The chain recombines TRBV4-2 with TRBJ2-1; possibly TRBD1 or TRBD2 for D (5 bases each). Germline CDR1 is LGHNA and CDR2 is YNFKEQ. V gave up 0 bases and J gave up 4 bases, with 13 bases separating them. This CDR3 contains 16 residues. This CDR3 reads CASSQEGVSEYNEQFF. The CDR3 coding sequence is TGTGCCAGCAGCCAAGAGGGGGTTAGCGAGTACAATGAGCAGTTCTTC.